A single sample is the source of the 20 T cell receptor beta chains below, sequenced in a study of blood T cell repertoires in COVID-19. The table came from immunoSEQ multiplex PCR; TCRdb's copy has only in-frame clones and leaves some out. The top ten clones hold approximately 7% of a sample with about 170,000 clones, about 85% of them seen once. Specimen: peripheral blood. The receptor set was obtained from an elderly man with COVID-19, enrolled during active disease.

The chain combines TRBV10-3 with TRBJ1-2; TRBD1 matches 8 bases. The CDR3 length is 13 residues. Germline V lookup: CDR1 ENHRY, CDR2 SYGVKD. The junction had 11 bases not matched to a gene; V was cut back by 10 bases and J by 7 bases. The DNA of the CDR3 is TGTGCCACCAACGGTCAGGGGGCTAGTGGCTACACCTTC. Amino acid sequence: CATNGQGASGYTF.

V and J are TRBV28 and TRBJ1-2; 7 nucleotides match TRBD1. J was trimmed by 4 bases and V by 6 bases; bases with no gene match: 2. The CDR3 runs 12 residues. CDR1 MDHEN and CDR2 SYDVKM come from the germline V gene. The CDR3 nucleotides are TGTGCCAGCAGGTGGGACAGCTATGGCTACACCTTC. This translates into CASRWDSYGYTF.

The DNA of the CDR3 is TGTGCCAGCAGCTTCGGGGGTTTCGAGACCCAGTACTTC. It codes for CASSFGGFETQYF. The genes are TRBV5-4 and TRBJ2-5; a weak D match, TRBD2 (6 bases). Germline V lookup: CDR1 SGHNT, CDR2 YYREEE (reference sequence). Trimming stripped 2 bases from V and 5 bases from J, with 10 bases between. This CDR3 contains 13 residues.

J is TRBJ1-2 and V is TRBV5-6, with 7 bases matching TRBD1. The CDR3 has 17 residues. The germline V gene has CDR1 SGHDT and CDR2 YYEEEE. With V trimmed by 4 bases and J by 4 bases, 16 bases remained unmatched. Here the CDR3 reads CASSRDSLRPLFYGYTF. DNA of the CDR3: TGTGCCAGCAGCAGGGACAGCCTTCGTCCTTTATTCTATGGCTACACCTTC.

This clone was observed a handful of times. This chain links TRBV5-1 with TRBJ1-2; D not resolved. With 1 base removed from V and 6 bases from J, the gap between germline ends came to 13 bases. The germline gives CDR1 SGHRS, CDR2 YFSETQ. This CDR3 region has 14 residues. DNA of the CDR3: TGCGCCAGCAGCTTGACCTGGAGGGAGGATGGCTACACCTTC. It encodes CASSLTWREDGYTF.

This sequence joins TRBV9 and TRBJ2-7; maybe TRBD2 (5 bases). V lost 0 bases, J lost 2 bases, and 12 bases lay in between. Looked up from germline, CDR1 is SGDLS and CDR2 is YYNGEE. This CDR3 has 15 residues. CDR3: CASSVATGGTYEQYF. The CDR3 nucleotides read TGTGCCAGCAGCGTAGCTACCGGAGGCACCTACGAGCAGTACTTC.

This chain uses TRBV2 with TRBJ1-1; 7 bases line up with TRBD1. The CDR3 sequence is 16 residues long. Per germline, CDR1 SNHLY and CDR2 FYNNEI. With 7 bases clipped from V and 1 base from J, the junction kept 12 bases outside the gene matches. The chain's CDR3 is CASTSRGRQSNTEAFF. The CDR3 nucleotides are TGTGCCAGCACTTCGAGGGGGCGACAGTCGAACACTGAAGCTTTCTTT.

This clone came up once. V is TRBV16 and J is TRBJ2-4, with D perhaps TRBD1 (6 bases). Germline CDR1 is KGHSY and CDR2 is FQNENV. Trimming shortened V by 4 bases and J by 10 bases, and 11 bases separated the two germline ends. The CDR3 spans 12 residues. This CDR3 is CASSPDRLIQYF. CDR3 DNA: TGTGCCAGCAGCCCTGACAGGTTGATTCAGTACTTC.

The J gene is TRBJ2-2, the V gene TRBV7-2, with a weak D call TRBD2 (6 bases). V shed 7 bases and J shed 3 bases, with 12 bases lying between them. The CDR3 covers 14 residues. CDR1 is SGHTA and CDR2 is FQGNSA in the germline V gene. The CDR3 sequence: CASTGTPYTGELFF. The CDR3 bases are TGTGCCAGCACCGGGACTCCCTACACCGGGGAGCTGTTTTTT. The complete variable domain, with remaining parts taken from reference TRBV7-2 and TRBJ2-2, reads GAGVSQSPSNKVTEKGKDVELRCDPISGHTALYWYRQSLGQGLEFLIYFQGNSAPDKSGLPSDRFSAERTGGSVSTLTIQRTQQEDSAVYLCASTGTPYTGELFFGEGSRLTVL.

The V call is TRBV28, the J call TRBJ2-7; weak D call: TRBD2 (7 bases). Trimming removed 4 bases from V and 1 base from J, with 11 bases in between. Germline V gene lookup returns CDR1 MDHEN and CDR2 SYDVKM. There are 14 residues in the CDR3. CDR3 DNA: TGTGCCAGCAGTTCGGGGGGCTTTTCCTACGAGCAGTACTTC. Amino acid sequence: CASSSGGFSYEQYF.

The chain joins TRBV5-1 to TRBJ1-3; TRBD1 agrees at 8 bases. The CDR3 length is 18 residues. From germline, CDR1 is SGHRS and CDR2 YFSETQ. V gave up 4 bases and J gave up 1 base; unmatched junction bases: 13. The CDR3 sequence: CASSEQPGQDLSGNTIYF. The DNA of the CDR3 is TGCGCCAGCAGCGAGCAACCGGGACAGGATTTGTCTGGAAACACCATATATTTT.

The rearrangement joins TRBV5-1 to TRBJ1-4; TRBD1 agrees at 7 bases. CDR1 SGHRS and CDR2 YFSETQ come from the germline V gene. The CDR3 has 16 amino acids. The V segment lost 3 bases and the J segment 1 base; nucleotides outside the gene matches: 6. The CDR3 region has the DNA TGCGCCAGCAGCTCGGGACAGAGCAGAACTAATGAAAAACTGTTTTTT. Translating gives CASSSGQSRTNEKLFF. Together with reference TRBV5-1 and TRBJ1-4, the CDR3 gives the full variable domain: KAGVTQTPRYLIKTRGQQVTLSCSPISGHRSVSWYQQTPGQGLQFLFEYFSETQRNKGNFPGRFSGRQFSNSRSEMNVSTLELGDSALYLCASSSGQSRTNEKLFFGSGTQLSVL.

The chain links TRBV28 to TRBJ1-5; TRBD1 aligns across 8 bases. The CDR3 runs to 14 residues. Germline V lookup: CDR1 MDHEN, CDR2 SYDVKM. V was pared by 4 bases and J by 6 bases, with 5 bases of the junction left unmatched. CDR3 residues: CASSYRTGRQPQHF. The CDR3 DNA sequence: TGTGCCAGCAGTTACAGGACAGGGCGTCAGCCCCAGCATTTT.

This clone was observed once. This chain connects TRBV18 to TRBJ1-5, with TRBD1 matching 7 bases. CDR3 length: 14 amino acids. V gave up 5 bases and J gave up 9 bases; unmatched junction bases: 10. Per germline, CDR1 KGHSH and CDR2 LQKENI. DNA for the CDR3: TGTGCCAGCTCAGAGGACAGGTCCGATGTGCCCCAGCATTTT. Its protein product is CASSEDRSDVPQHF.

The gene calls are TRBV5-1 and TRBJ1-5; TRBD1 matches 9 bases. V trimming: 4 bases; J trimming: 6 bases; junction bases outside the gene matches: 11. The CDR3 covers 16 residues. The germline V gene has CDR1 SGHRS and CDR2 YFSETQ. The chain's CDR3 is CASSPTGGAGSQPQHF. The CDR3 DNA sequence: TGCGCCAGCAGCCCAACAGGGGGCGCGGGGAGTCAGCCCCAGCATTTT.

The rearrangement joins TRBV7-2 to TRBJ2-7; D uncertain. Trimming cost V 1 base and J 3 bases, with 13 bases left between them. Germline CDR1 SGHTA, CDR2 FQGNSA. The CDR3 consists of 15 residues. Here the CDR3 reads CASSLDSSVYYEQYF. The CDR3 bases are TGTGCCAGCAGCTTAGATTCTAGTGTTTACTACGAGCAGTACTTC.

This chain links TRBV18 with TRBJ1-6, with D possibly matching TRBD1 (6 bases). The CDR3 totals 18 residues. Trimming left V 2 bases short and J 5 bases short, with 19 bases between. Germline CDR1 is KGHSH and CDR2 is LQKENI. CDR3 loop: CASSPEGPTGWHNSPLHF. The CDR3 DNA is TGTGCCAGCTCACCAGAGGGCCCTACAGGGTGGCATAATTCACCCCTCCACTTT. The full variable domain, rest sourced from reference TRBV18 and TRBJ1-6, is NAGVMQNPRHLVRRRGQEARLRCSPMKGHSHVYWYRQLPEEGLKFMVYLQKENIIDESGMPKERFSAEFPKEGPSILRIQQVVRGDSAAYFCASSPEGPTGWHNSPLHFGNGTRLTVT.

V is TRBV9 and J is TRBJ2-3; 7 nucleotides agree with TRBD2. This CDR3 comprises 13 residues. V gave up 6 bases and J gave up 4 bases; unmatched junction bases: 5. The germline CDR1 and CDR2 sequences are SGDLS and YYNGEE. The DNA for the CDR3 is TGTGCCAGCACCCCGGGAGGCGCAGATACGCAGTATTTT. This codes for CASTPGGADTQYF.

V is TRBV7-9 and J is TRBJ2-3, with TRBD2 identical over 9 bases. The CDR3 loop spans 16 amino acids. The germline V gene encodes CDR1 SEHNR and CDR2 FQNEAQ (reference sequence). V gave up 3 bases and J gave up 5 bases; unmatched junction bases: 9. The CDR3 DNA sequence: TGTGCCAGCAGCTTCCGGACTAGCGTCGACGGAGATACGCAGTATTTT. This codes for CASSFRTSVDGDTQYF.

This CDR3 is CASSSFRLSSGYTF. The CDR3, as DNA: TGTGCCAGCAGCTCCTTCCGATTATCGAGTGGCTACACCTTC. V gene TRBV5-6 combines with J gene TRBJ1-2; D gene uncertain. Trimming took off 3 bases at V and 7 bases at J, with 16 bases between the two ends. The CDR3 loop spans 14 amino acids. Germline V gene lookup returns CDR1 SGHDT and CDR2 YYEEEE.